These T cell receptor beta chains were read from a single sample in a study of PD-1 blockade in classical Hodgkin lymphoma. Assay used: immunoSEQ multiplex PCR; TCRdb lists only in-frame clones, some missing. The sample includes tens of thousands of clones, roughly 90% of them seen just once. Sequencing used peripheral blood mononuclear cells (PBMCs), obtained before the fourth cycle of nivolumab. The receptors were gathered from a human donor with classical Hodgkin lymphoma. Both conserved end residues are part of each CDR3. D genes are given only for firm matches. A row's size may be missing; if present it is once, few, many or a size class.

J | D | V | size | CDR3 | DNA
TRBJ1-1 | . | TRBV27 | . | CASSLVAGGEAFF | TGTGCCAGCAGTTTAGTGGCGGGGGGTGAAGCTTTCTTT
TRBJ2-3 | . | TRBV2 | few | CASSETSTDTQYF | TGTGCCAGCAGCGAGACTAGCACAGATACGCAGTATTTT
TRBJ2-6 | . | TRBV29-1 | . | CSVAWDTGANVLTF | TGCAGCGTTGCCTGGGACACTGGGGCCAACGTCCTGACTTTC
TRBJ1-4 | TRBD1 | TRBV6-5 | . | CASSGRTGLGEKLFF | TGTGCCAGCAGTGGCCGGACAGGGTTAGGTGAAAAACTGTTTTTT
TRBJ2-2 | . | TRBV6-6 | . | CASSKVRPGSTGELFF | TGTGCCAGCAGCAAAGTGCGGCCAGGGTCAACCGGGGAGCTGTTTTTT
TRBJ2-3 | TRBD2 | TRBV7-6 | . | CASSPIGRATDTQYF | TGTGCCAGCAGCCCAATCGGGAGGGCCACAGATACGCAGTATTTT
TRBJ1-4 | TRBD1 | TRBV30 | . | CAWDGGTGVEKLFF | TGTGCCTGGGACGGAGGGACAGGGGTCGAAAAACTGTTTTTT
TRBJ1-1 | . | TRBV9 | . | CASSVGSGATEAFF | TGTGCCAGCAGCGTAGGTTCCGGGGCCACTGAAGCTTTCTTT
TRBJ1-1 | . | TRBV6-1 | . | CASSESEGSATEAFF | TGTGCCAGCAGTGAATCCGAGGGAAGTGCCACTGAAGCTTTCTTT
TRBJ1-4 | . | TRBV2 | . | CASQGSGEKLFF | TGTGCCAGCCAGGGATCGGGGGAAAAACTGTTTTTT
TRBJ1-1 | . | TRBV7-9 | . | CASSRIPPDPSEAFF | TGTGCCAGCAGCCGAATACCGCCGGATCCTTCTGAAGCTTTCTTT
TRBJ1-3 | . | TRBV10-1 | . | CASSGGSAGIGNTIYF | TGCGCCAGCAGTGGGGGCTCGGCGGGAATTGGAAACACCATATATTTT
TRBJ1-6 | TRBD1 | TRBV30 | few | CAWSPPGTGVSPLHF | TGTGCCTGGAGCCCACCTGGGACAGGGGTTTCACCCCTCCACTTT
TRBJ2-5 | TRBD2 | TRBV9 | once | CASSVGASSGRGKETQYF | TGTGCCAGCAGCGTAGGCGCGTCTAGCGGGAGGGGGAAAGAGACCCAGTACTTC
TRBJ2-7 | . | TRBV7-2 | . | CASSLELESYEQYF | TGTGCCAGCAGCCTAGAACTAGAATCCTACGAGCAGTACTTC
TRBJ2-1 | TRBD2 | TRBV12-5 | . | CASGLVITSGRSYNEQFF | TGTGCTAGTGGTTTGGTAATTACTAGCGGGAGGAGTTACAATGAGCAGTTCTTC
TRBJ1-2 | TRBD1 | TRBV30 | . | CAWRMGGGANGYTF | TGTGCCTGGAGGATGGGAGGGGGCGCGAACGGCTACACCTTC
TRBJ2-2 | TRBD1 | TRBV6-5 | . | CASSRQGRGELFF | TGTGCCAGCAGTAGACAGGGGCGAGGGGAGCTGTTTTTT
TRBJ2-5 | TRBD2 | TRBV10-2 | few | CASSEPRLAGEPKYQETQYF | TGCGCCAGCAGTGAGCCTAGACTAGCGGGAGAGCCGAAATACCAAGAGACCCAGTACTTC
TRBJ2-3 | . | TRBV19 | . | CASRRGRGFTDTQYF | TGTGCCAGTAGGCGGGGGAGGGGGTTCACAGATACGCAGTATTTT
TRBJ2-7 | . | TRBV11-3 | . | CASSFSGTPEQYF | TGTGCCAGCAGCTTTTCCGGGACTCCTGAGCAGTACTTC
TRBJ2-3 | TRBD2 | TRBV27 | . | CASSLSPGTSGGAGTDTQYF | TGTGCCAGCAGTTTATCGCCCGGGACTAGCGGGGGGGCCGGTACAGATACGCAGTATTTT
TRBJ1-1 | . | TRBV6-1 | . | CASSYIPNTEAFF | TGTGCCAGCAGCTACATCCCGAACACTGAAGCTTTCTTT
TRBJ2-7 | TRBD2 | TRBV5-1 | once | CASSFSGGTNYEQYF | TGCGCCAGCAGCTTTAGCGGGGGGACTAACTACGAGCAGTACTTC
TRBJ1-2 | . | TRBV30 | . | CAWSVWKYGYTF | TGTGCCTGGAGTGTATGGAAATATGGCTACACCTTC
TRBJ1-4 | TRBD1 | TRBV12-5 | . | CASGLVPHPGQGDEKLFF | TGTGCTAGTGGTTTGGTACCCCATCCGGGACAGGGAGATGAAAAACTGTTTTTT
TRBJ2-1 | TRBD2 | TRBV6-4 | once | CASSELAGNNEQFF | TGTGCCAGCAGTGAACTAGCGGGGAACAATGAGCAGTTCTTC
TRBJ1-2 | TRBD1 | TRBV18 | . | CASSPSGGGEFGGYTF | TGTGCCAGCTCACCCTCGGGAGGGGGCGAGTTCGGTGGCTACACCTTC
TRBJ2-1 | . | TRBV14 | . | CASSRTGPNYNEQFF | TGTGCCAGCAGCCGAACAGGTCCTAACTACAATGAGCAGTTCTTC
TRBJ1-2 | . | TRBV30 | . | CAWSNGFGYTF | TGTGCCTGGAGTAATGGGTTTGGCTACACCTTC
TRBJ2-7 | . | TRBV6-4 | . | CASGPRTGYEQYF | TGTGCCAGCGGTCCAAGGACGGGCTACGAGCAGTACTTC
TRBJ1-6 | . | TRBV7-9 | . | CASSSGGSPLHF | TGTGCCAGCAGCAGCGGGGGTTCACCCCTCCACTTT
TRBJ2-7 | TRBD1 | TRBV5-1 | once | CASSSEPGQGHYEQYF | TGCGCCAGCAGCTCAGAACCGGGACAGGGGCACTACGAGCAGTACTTC
TRBJ2-3 | TRBD1 | TRBV5-1 | . | CASSPTGDSTDTQYF | TGCGCCAGCAGCCCTACAGGGGATAGCACAGATACGCAGTATTTT
TRBJ1-3 | TRBD1 | TRBV2 | . | CASSETGGGNTIYF | TGTGCCAGCAGTGAAACAGGGGGTGGAAACACCATATATTTT
TRBJ2-3 | TRBD2 | TRBV13 | once | CASSLSWRGKDTQYF | TGTGCCAGCAGCTTATCCTGGCGGGGGAAAGATACGCAGTATTTT
TRBJ1-1 | . | TRBV18 | . | CASSPQGNTEAFF | TGTGCCAGCTCACCTCAGGGAAACACTGAAGCTTTCTTT
TRBJ2-2 | . | TRBV5-1 | . | CASSLGQNTGELFF | TGCGCCAGCAGCTTAGGACAGAACACCGGGGAGCTGTTTTTT
TRBJ2-3 | . | TRBV5-1 | . | CASSLVGEDTQYF | TGCGCCAGCAGCCTGGTTGGGGAGGATACGCAGTATTTT
TRBJ1-2 | . | TRBV5-7 | . | CASSLVGTLGGGYTF | TGTGCCAGCAGCTTGGTAGGGACGCTGGGAGGCGGCTACACCTTC
TRBJ2-3 | . | TRBV7-2 | . | CASSLVATPTDTQYF | TGTGCCAGCAGCTTAGTGGCAACCCCCACAGATACGCAGTATTTT
TRBJ1-4 | . | TRBV7-6 | . | CASSLQSGGTATNEKLFF | TGTGCCAGCAGCTTACAATCTGGGGGCACCGCAACTAATGAAAAACTGTTTTTT
TRBJ1-1 | . | TRBV30 | . | CAWRYRQRTEAFF | TGTGCCTGGAGGTACAGACAGAGAACTGAAGCTTTCTTT
TRBJ2-7 | TRBD1 | TRBV12-5 | . | CASGLPGTGLHEQYF | TGTGCTAGTGGCCTCCCTGGGACAGGGCTCCACGAGCAGTACTTC
TRBJ1-1 | . | TRBV19 | . | CASSIDPRGLIHTEAFF | TGTGCCAGTAGTATAGACCCCAGGGGCCTTATTCACACTGAAGCTTTCTTT
TRBJ1-1 | . | TRBV5-1 | . | CASSLWPQEDTEAFF | TGCGCCAGCAGCTTGTGGCCCCAGGAGGATACTGAAGCTTTCTTT
TRBJ2-1 | . | TRBV2 | . | CAIPRIGEQFF | TGTGCCATCCCTCGGATTGGTGAGCAGTTCTTC
TRBJ2-5 | . | TRBV5-1 | . | CASSLGLVSETQYF | TGCGCCAGCAGCTTGGGTCTCGTCTCAGAGACCCAGTACTTC
TRBJ2-2 | . | TRBV6-4 | once | CASSDKGGTGELFF | TGTGCCAGCAGTGACAAGGGGGGCACCGGGGAGCTGTTTTTT
TRBJ1-5 | . | TRBV27 | few | CASSSGYSNQPQHF | TGTGCCAGCAGTTCAGGTTATAGCAATCAGCCCCAGCATTTT
TRBJ2-1 | . | TRBV29-1 | . | CSVVGASSYNEQFF | TGCAGCGTTGTAGGGGCCTCCTCCTACAATGAGCAGTTCTTC
TRBJ2-1 | . | TRBV5-8 | once | CASSPRPGAYNNEQFF | TGTGCCAGCAGCCCAAGGCCCGGCGCCTACAACAATGAGCAGTTCTTC
TRBJ2-3 | . | TRBV14 | few | CASSQNTGDTQYF | TGTGCCAGCAGCCAGAACACAGGGGATACGCAGTATTTT
TRBJ1-1 | TRBD1 | TRBV7-9 | . | CASSPTEGQGNTEAFF | TGTGCCAGCAGCCCAACAGAGGGACAGGGAAACACTGAAGCTTTCTTT